This entry features one T cell receptor (beta chain) sequence. Antigen unknown. These data come from a study of T cell responses to AZD1222 COVID-19 vaccine. Clones were read by immunoSEQ multiplex PCR, and TCRdb kept only the in-frame ones, dropping some. This table holds approximately 190,000 clones, 93% found once. Study-wide points: The CD4 TCRs associated with vaccination extended across spike and predominated at 160-218 and 743-854.

V was pared by 4 bases and J by 5 bases, with 5 bases of the junction left unmatched. Per germline, CDR1 SGHRS and CDR2 YFSETQ. This CDR3 has 13 residues. The analysis combined second doses at about 4 or about 12 weeks. This receptor was obtained from an adult who received the AZD1222 COVID-19 vaccine. This material consisted of peripheral blood, taken 28 days after the second AZD1222 dose. The rearrangement links TRBV5-1 to TRBJ1-2; 7 nucleotides match TRBD1. CDR3 region: CASSVGTDYGYTF. CDR3 coding DNA: TGCGCCAGCAGCGTCGGGACAGATTATGGCTACACCTTC.